This T cell receptor beta chain was sequenced in a study of blood T cell repertoires in COVID-19. Across the study: Acute and convalescent COVID-19 samples came from the United States, Italy and Spain. Sources were T cells, B-cell-depleted T cells, or PBMCs; the material itself was cDNA or gDNA.

This CDR3 is built from 19 residues. The germline V and J ends were trimmed by 4 bases and 7 bases, with 29 bases remaining between them. Germline V CDR1 and CDR2: SNHLY, FYNNEI. This clone was recorded a few times. Original processing notes: Estimation of nucleated cell counts relied on the amplification of reference gene primers. Assay used: immunoSEQ multiplex PCR; TCRdb lists only in-frame clones, some missing. That table gives V, J and clone size, and the DNA gave D and trimming. The repertoire holds 300,000 to 400,000 clones, with around 87% as singletons. The rearrangement joins TRBV2 to TRBJ1-5, with D hard to call. This TCR derives from a woman between 50 and 59 years old with active or convalescent COVID-19. Sequencing was done on a sample of peripheral blood. CDR3 sequence: CASSGWSTKSPLQNQPQHF. CDR3 in DNA: TGTGCCAGCAGTGGATGGTCCACCAAGTCACCTCTACAGAACCAGCCCCAGCATTTT.